The 24 T cell receptor beta chains presented below share a single source sample, sequenced in a study of blood T cell repertoires in COVID-19. The repertoire was sequenced with immunoSEQ multiplex PCR; TCRdb's copy has only in-frame clones and lacks some. The repertoire holds approximately 73,000 clones, with more than 75% as singletons. Input material: peripheral blood. The receptors shown here come from a woman aged 55-69 years with acute or convalescent COVID-19.

V is TRBV28 and J is TRBJ1-5; perhaps TRBD1 as D (6 bases). V lost 7 bases, J lost 9 bases, and 19 bases lay in between. From germline, CDR1 is MDHEN and CDR2 SYDVKM. The CDR3 runs to 14 residues. This chain's CDR3 is CASTLRDTPRPQHF. In DNA, the CDR3 is TGTGCCAGCACCCTCCGGGACACTCCTAGGCCCCAGCATTTT.

This sequence joins TRBV6-2 or TRBV6-3 and TRBJ2-3; D is perhaps TRBD1 (5 bases). Germline V gives CDR1 MNHEY, CDR2 SVGEGT. V was trimmed by 4 bases and J by 5 bases, leaving 10 bases between them. The CDR3 is 13 residues long. CDR3 nucleotides: TGTGCCAGCAGTTTAGGGGCGAAAGATACGCAGTATTTT. This codes for CASSLGAKDTQYF.

The chain links TRBV3-1 (or the pseudogene TRBV3-2) to TRBJ2-3; D might be TRBD2 (5 bases). Trimming pared 0 bases from V and 4 bases from J, leaving 8 bases between. Germline CDR1 and CDR2: LGHDT and YNNKEL (reference sequence). This CDR3 is 14 amino acids long. The CDR3 is CASSQDLASDTQYF. CDR3 in DNA: TGTGCCAGCAGCCAAGATCTAGCTTCAGATACGCAGTATTTT.

The chain employs TRBV10-3 and TRBJ2-1, with 7 bases matching TRBD1. The J segment lost 0 bases and the V segment lost 2 bases, leaving 7 bases of the junction unmatched. Germline loops: CDR1 ENHRY, CDR2 SYGVKD. There are 17 residues in the CDR3. CDR3 amino acids: CAISERPGQSSYNEQFF. The DNA of the CDR3 is TGTGCCATCAGTGAGAGGCCGGGACAGAGCTCCTACAATGAGCAGTTCTTC.

The chain uses TRBV15 and TRBJ2-1, with a tentative D call TRBD1 (5 bases). The CDR3 runs to 16 residues. Between the trimmed V and J ends, which lost 0 bases and 3 bases, there was a span of 12 bases. The germline V gene encodes CDR1 LNHNV and CDR2 YYDKDF (reference sequence). Here the CDR3 reads CATSRDTGRVYNEQFF. The CDR3 DNA sequence: TGTGCCACCAGCAGAGATACGGGCAGGGTCTACAATGAGCAGTTCTTC.

The chain carries TRBV27 and TRBJ2-7; tentative D call: TRBD1 (6 bases). Germline-derived CDR1 and CDR2 are MNHEY and SMNVEV (reference sequence). The CDR3 consists of 16 residues. V was cut by 6 bases and J by 4 bases, with 22 bases left in between. This chain's CDR3 is CASSLSGAGWTYEQYF. The CDR3 region has the DNA TGTGCCAGCAGCCTCTCAGGGGCAGGGTGGACGTACGAGCAGTACTTC.

The chain uses TRBV2 and TRBJ1-2; the D gene is possibly TRBD1 (6 bases). The ends were cut back, 5 bases at V and 7 bases at J, with 11 bases in the middle. This CDR3 spans 12 amino acids. CDR1 SNHLY and CDR2 FYNNEI come from the germline V gene. The CDR3 loop reads CASSWTAPGYTF. CDR3 nucleotides: TGTGCCAGCAGTTGGACAGCTCCTGGCTACACCTTC. Full variable domain (rest looked up from reference TRBV2 and TRBJ1-2): EPEVTQTPSHQVTQMGQEVILRCVPISNHLYFYWYRQILGQKVEFLVSFYNNEISEKSEIFDDQFSVERPDGSNFTLKIRSTKLEDSAMYFCASSWTAPGYTFGSGTRLTVV.

The V call is TRBV7-8, the J call TRBJ1-4; 7 positions agree with TRBD1. V shed 5 bases and J 6 bases; nucleotides not matched to a gene: 33. The CDR3 sequence is 23 residues long. Germline CDR1 reads SGHVS; CDR2 reads FQNEAQ. CDR3 nucleotide sequence: TGTGCCAGCAGCCCGTGGGGGACAGCTTCCTTTTCGGTTTTAAAGGAGAGGGATGAAAAACTGTTTTTT. This codes for CASSPWGTASFSVLKERDEKLFF.

The chain carries TRBV28 and TRBJ2-7; tentatively, D is TRBD2 (5 bases). The CDR3 consists of 14 residues. Germline loops: CDR1 MDHEN, CDR2 SYDVKM. The V end lost 1 base, the J end lost 2 bases, and 9 bases lay between the germline ends. CDR3 sequence reads: CASSLYGGPYEQYF. CDR3 sequence (DNA): TGTGCCAGCAGTTTATATGGAGGCCCCTACGAGCAGTACTTC.

The chain links TRBV7-9 to TRBJ2-3; TRBD2 matches at 12 bases. The CDR3 spans 15 residues. In germline, CDR1 is SEHNR, CDR2 FQNEAQ (reference sequence). V lost 5 bases, J lost 7 bases, and 7 bases stayed unmatched. Written as DNA, the CDR3 is TGTGCCAGCAGCCTTCCGGGACTAGCGGGCAATACGCAGTATTTT. Its translation is CASSLPGLAGNTQYF.

The chain is built from TRBV28 and TRBJ1-5; 9 nucleotides match TRBD1. This CDR3 has 14 amino acids. Looked up from germline, CDR1 is MDHEN and CDR2 is SYDVKM. Trimming cost V 5 bases and J 7 bases; bases outside gene matches: 6. The CDR3 DNA sequence: TGTGCCAGCAGTCCGACAGGGGGTGCCCAGCCCCAGCATTTT. Protein: CASSPTGGAQPQHF.

In its sample, this clone was seen once. The rearrangement joins TRBV5-1 to TRBJ1-1, with 7 bases aligning to TRBD1. The V and J ends lost 3 bases and 4 bases, in that order; junction bases with no gene match: 6. This CDR3 spans 14 amino acids. Germline V gives CDR1 SGHRS, CDR2 YFSETQ. This CDR3 reads CASSWPGQSTEAFF. CDR3 bases: TGCGCCAGCAGCTGGCCGGGACAGAGCACTGAAGCTTTCTTT.

The rearrangement joins TRBV7-3 to TRBJ2-5; 8 bases match TRBD1. Germline-derived CDR1 and CDR2 are SGHTA and FQGTGA. The CDR3 extends over 14 amino acids. Losses at the gene ends were 5 bases for V and 4 bases for J; bases not matched to a gene: 6. The CDR3 protein is CASSQGTGRETQYF. CDR3 nucleotide sequence: TGTGCCAGCAGCCAGGGGACAGGACGAGAGACCCAGTACTTC.

The genes are TRBV18 and TRBJ2-5, with D possibly TRBD1 on 6 matching bases. Germline V gene data show CDR1 as KGHSH and CDR2 as LQKENI. CDR3 size: 14 residues. V was clipped by 5 bases and J by 4 bases, with 14 bases between them. In nucleotides, the CDR3 is TGTGCCAGCTCATTCAGGCCAGGGGCAGAGACCCAGTACTTC. Protein product: CASSFRPGAETQYF.

V usage is TRBV27 and J usage is TRBJ2-7; D possibly corresponds to TRBD2 (6 bases). The germline V and J ends were trimmed by 5 bases and 5 bases, with 19 bases remaining between them. In germline, CDR1 is MNHEY, CDR2 SMNVEV (reference sequence). The CDR3 has 15 residues. CDR3 protein: CASSPRALGGDEQYF. The CDR3 DNA is TGTGCCAGCAGTCCAAGGGCTCTCGGAGGGGACGAGCAGTACTTC.

In its sample, this clone was seen a few times. Other DNA sequences in the sample encode the same CDR3. In DNA form, the CDR3 reads TGTGCCTGGAGTAGGGGGGGCGCGGGGAATCAGCCCCAGCATTTT. Translation: CAWSRGGAGNQPQHF. The chain has TRBV30 and TRBJ1-5, with a possible D match to TRBD1 (6 bases). The V end lost 2 bases, the J end lost 4 bases, and 15 bases lay between the germline ends. The CDR3 sequence is 15 residues long. Germline V lookup: CDR1 GTSNPN, CDR2 SVGIG (reference sequence).

The chain couples TRBV29-1 to TRBJ2-1; TRBD2 matches at 11 bases. J gave up 0 bases and V 4 bases, and 11 bases lay outside the gene matches. The germline V gene has CDR1 SQVTM and CDR2 ANQGSEA. The CDR3 runs to 18 residues. The CDR3, as DNA: TGCAGCGTTGGGGGGGGCCTAGCGGGAGGTAGCTCCTACAATGAGCAGTTCTTC. It translates to CSVGGGLAGGSSYNEQFF.

The gene calls are TRBV6-1 and TRBJ2-3; 10 bases fit TRBD2. Per the germline V gene, CDR1 is MNHNS and CDR2 is SASEGT. The CDR3 is 16 amino acids. Trimming removed 0 bases from V and 8 bases from J; junction bases left unmatched: 8. This chain's CDR3 is CASSEAAGTSVATQYF. The CDR3 DNA follows: TGTGCCAGCAGTGAAGCCGCCGGGACTAGCGTTGCTACGCAGTATTTT.

The sample holds one count of this clone. The chain is built from TRBV5-4 and TRBJ2-7; 11 bases align to TRBD2. Germline loops: CDR1 SGHNT, CDR2 YYREEE (reference sequence). The junction had 7 bases not matched to a gene; V was cut back by 1 base and J by 4 bases. The CDR3 loop spans 16 amino acids. This CDR3 reads CASSLSSGGAGYEQYF. CDR3 nucleotides: TGTGCCAGCAGCTTGAGTAGCGGGGGGGCCGGATACGAGCAGTACTTC.

This chain connects TRBV19 to TRBJ1-1, with 8 bases identical to TRBD1. V was pared by 4 bases and J by 4 bases, with 8 bases of the junction left unmatched. The CDR3 is 15 amino acids. Germline CDR1 and CDR2: LNHDA and SQIVND (reference sequence). The DNA of the CDR3 is TGTGCCAGTAGTACAGGACAGGGCAGGGGCACTGAAGCTTTCTTT. The encoded protein is CASSTGQGRGTEAFF.

The chain is built from TRBV2 and TRBJ1-1; perhaps TRBD1 as D (6 bases). The V gene lost 5 bases and the J gene lost 4 bases, with 14 bases spanning the gap. In germline, CDR1 is SNHLY, CDR2 FYNNEI. The CDR3 has 14 residues. The CDR3 loop is CASSTRGVGTEAFF. The DNA of the CDR3 is TGTGCCAGCAGTACCAGGGGTGTTGGCACTGAAGCTTTCTTT.

This chain joins TRBV3-1 (or the pseudogene TRBV3-2) and TRBJ2-7; D perhaps matches TRBD1 (5 bases). V was trimmed by 3 bases and J by 5 bases, leaving 17 bases between them. The CDR3 is made up of 15 amino acids. CDR1 and CDR2 from the germline V gene are LGHDT and YNNKEL (reference sequence). The CDR3 loop reads CASSHIFTGVDEQYF. DNA of the CDR3: TGTGCCAGCAGCCACATATTCACAGGTGTCGACGAGCAGTACTTC.

The chain joins TRBV2 to TRBJ1-5; 7 bases fit TRBD1. The ends lost 5 bases at V and 3 bases at J; junction bases unmatched: 10. In germline, CDR1 is SNHLY, CDR2 FYNNEI. This CDR3 spans 16 amino acids. The CDR3 loop is CASSNSGTAFNQPQHF. Written as DNA, the CDR3 is TGTGCCAGCAGTAACTCCGGGACAGCCTTCAATCAGCCCCAGCATTTT.

V gene TRBV7-2 combines with J gene TRBJ2-2; 8 bases map to TRBD1. CDR1 SGHTA and CDR2 FQGNSA come from the germline V gene. J gave up 1 base and V 5 bases, and 6 bases lay outside the gene matches. CDR3 length: 16 amino acids. The CDR3 spells CASSKSGGWNTGELFF. For the CDR3, the DNA is TGTGCCAGCAGCAAGTCAGGGGGCTGGAACACCGGGGAGCTGTTTTTT.